Each of the 26 T cell receptor beta chains below was sequenced from the same sample in a study of tumor-infiltrating lymphocytes in primary liver carcinoma. Each 20-30 mg portion of unsorted bulk tissue served as the source for co-extraction of RNA and DNA. With roughly 540 ng total RNA as template and a constant-region primer, TCR beta cDNA was made. Investigators got TCR beta libraries out of three nested multiplex PCR rounds, done with slightly modified ARM-PCR. Rounds one and two of PCR, each of roughly 10 cycles, were primed with TRBV1-TRBV30 forward primers and a C-beta reverse primer. TCRdb recomputed calls from the multiplex PCR reads with MiXCR, one row per CDR3 protein. The table has about 30,000 distinct CDR3 sequences, approximately 76% seen once. Sequenced sample: liver tumor tissue from sampling region 3. Stated subset: tumor region T3, left-lateral pole. The receptors shown here come from a woman under 40 with primary liver carcinoma and hepatitis B virus infection.

In its sample, this clonotype was seen many times. This could be a read error, since a much larger clone is one nucleotide away. This chain joins TRBV11-3 and TRBJ2-3, with 8 bases fitting TRBD2. Germline CDR1 is SGHNT and CDR2 is YENEEA. The CDR3 totals 14 residues. The CDR3, as DNA: TGTGCCAGCAGCTTCAGGACTAGCACATATACGCAGTATTTT. Its translation: CASSFRTSTYTQYF.

J is TRBJ2-5 and V is TRBV11-2; 9 bases fit TRBD2. Germline assignment: CDR1 SGHAT and CDR2 FQNNGV. This CDR3 has 16 amino acids. The DNA for the CDR3 is TGTACCAAGAGCTTTCGAACCGGGACTAGCCGAGAGACCCAGTACTTC. It specifies CTKSFRTGTSRETQYF.

In regard to this clonotype: One junction end disagrees with the germline gene, perhaps due to a read error. J is TRBJ2-7 and V is TRBV6-5, with D perhaps matching TRBD1 (5 bases). The germline V gene encodes CDR1 MNHEY and CDR2 SVGAGI. The CDR3 extends over 15 amino acids. In DNA, the CDR3 is TGTGCCAGCAATTACAACGACAGCAGCTCCTATGAGCAGTACTTC. It translates to CASNYNDSSSYEQYF.

With regard to this clonotype: This sequence may be a read error, since a much larger clone differs from it by one base. The chain joins TRBV11-2 to TRBJ2-1; weak D call: TRBD2 (5 bases). In germline, CDR1 is SGHAT, CDR2 FQNNGV. This CDR3 has 15 residues. Trimming pared 11 bases from V and 5 bases from J, leaving 22 bases between. This CDR3 is CAGSLPGLWNNEQFF. In DNA form, the CDR3 reads TGTGCCGGTAGCTTGCCGGGATTATGGAACAATGAGCAGTTCTTC.

As for this clonotype: One end of the junction does not line up with germline, which may come from a read error. The chain employs TRBV18 and TRBJ2-3; the D gene is possibly TRBD1 (6 bases). The CDR3 is 12 amino acids. CDR1 is KGHSH, CDR2 LQKENI, per germline. The CDR3 DNA reads as TGTGCCAGCTCACCACAGACAGGTACGCAGTATTTT. As protein: CASSPQTGTQYF.

This clonotype is labeled medium-sized. The chain couples TRBV4-2 to TRBJ1-2, with D possibly TRBD1 on 5 matching bases. CDR1 and CDR2 (germline): LGHNA, YNFKEQ. Trimming took off 4 bases at V and 3 bases at J, with 6 bases between the two ends. This CDR3 is 12 amino acids long. The CDR3 coding sequence is TGTGCCAGCAGCCCGGGACACTATGGCTACACCTTC. Translated: CASSPGHYGYTF.

The chain uses TRBV4-1 and TRBJ2-5; TRBD1 matches at 9 bases. The CDR3 totals 16 residues. Germline V gene lookup returns CDR1 MGHRA and CDR2 YSYEKL. With 0 bases clipped from V and 6 bases from J, the junction kept 8 bases outside the gene matches. The CDR3 nucleotides read TGCGCCAGCAGCCAAGACCCCACAGGGGGCTGGAAGACCCAGTACTTC. Amino acids: CASSQDPTGGWKTQYF.

On this clonotype itself: Germline and junction disagree at one end, which may indicate a read error. This chain joins TRBV7-8 and TRBJ2-4; TRBD2 aligns across 9 bases. CDR3 length equals 14 residues. Germline CDR1 reads SGHVS; CDR2 reads FQNEAQ. CDR3 coding DNA: TGTGCCAGCAGCTTAGATGCGGGAGGGAACATCCAGTACTTC. This sequence encodes CASSLDAGGNIQYF.

This clonotype was found once. One base away lies a much larger clone, so this may be a sequencing read error. V gene TRBV6-6 combines with J gene TRBJ1-5; no clear D. CDR1 is MNHNY and CDR2 is SVGAGI in the germline V gene (reference sequence). This CDR3 region has 14 residues. This CDR3 is CPSSYGRNNQPQHF. As DNA, the CDR3 is TGTCCCAGCAGTTACGGCAGAAACAATCAGCCCCAGCATTTT.

Here the CDR3 DNA reads TGTGCCAGCAGCTTAGCTTATCTCTCCACAGATACGCAGTATTTT. Translated, it gives CASSLAYLSTDTQYF. The J gene is TRBJ2-3, the V gene TRBV7-2; D unresolved. V was trimmed by 0 bases and J by 2 bases, leaving 9 bases between them. The CDR3 spans 15 residues. Germline CDR1 SGHTA, CDR2 FQGNSA.

Comments on this clonotype: A much more abundant neighbour one base away suggests this may be a read error. This chain uses TRBV11-3 with TRBJ2-1, with a weak D call TRBD2 (5 bases). CDR1 is SGHNT, CDR2 YENEEA, per germline. This CDR3 is built from 15 residues. The CDR3 region has the DNA TGTGCCAGGAGCTTAGGAAGTAGCGTGAAGCTTGAGCAGTTCTTC. This encodes CARSLGSSVKLEQFF.

In regard to this clonotype: Its ends do not fully match the called genes, so a read error is possible. DNA of the CDR3: TGTACCACCAGCTCCGGGACAGGGAGCATTGAAGCTTTCTTT. Translated: CTTSSGTGSIEAFF. V gene TRBV24-1 combines with J gene TRBJ1-1; 9 nucleotides agree with TRBD1. Germline CDR1 reads KGHDR; CDR2 reads SFDVKD. The CDR3 is 14 residues long.

This clonotype occurred a few times. V and J are TRBV2 and TRBJ1-1; D not certain. V lost 0 bases to trimming and J lost 1 base, with 6 bases between them. The germline V gene has CDR1 SNHLY and CDR2 FYNNEI. The CDR3 is made up of 14 amino acids. DNA of the CDR3: TGTGCCAGCAGTGAAGCCTCCAAGAACACTGAAGCTTTCTTT. It yields the protein CASSEASKNTEAFF.

Points on this clonotype: Sequence at one end of the junction differs from germline and may be a read error. This chain joins TRBV6-1 and TRBJ2-2; D is possibly TRBD1 or TRBD2 (5 bases each). The CDR3 is 19 residues long. CDR1 is MNHNS and CDR2 is SASEGT in the germline V gene. This CDR3 is CTSSETLPGDAANTGELFF. CDR3 sequence (DNA): TGTACCAGCAGTGAAACCCTTCCCGGGGACGCCGCGAACACCGGGGAACTGTTTTTT.

This clonotype ranks as medium-sized (0.01 to 0.1%). This chain joins TRBV5-8 and TRBJ2-6; no definite D call. Trimming took off 6 bases at V and 0 bases at J, with 13 bases between the two ends. Germline values: CDR1 SGHTS, CDR2 YDEGEE. This CDR3 spans 16 amino acids. The CDR3 DNA reads as TGTGCCAGCACCATGACGGGCTTCTCTGGGGCCAACGTCCTGACTTTC. Translated: CASTMTGFSGANVLTF.

Of note for this clonotype: The conserved closing phenylalanine or tryptophan is absent in this CDR3, likely reflecting a read error. The rearrangement links TRBV10-2 to TRBJ1-1; D remains unclear. The CDR3 consists of 14 residues. Trimming took 8 bases from V and 4 from J, leaving 17 bases between them. Per germline, CDR1 WSHSY and CDR2 SAAADI. The CDR3 here is CASGGSKAGTEAFY. The DNA for the CDR3 is TGCGCCAGCGGTGGGTCGAAGGCGGGCACTGAAGCTTTCTAT.

About this clonotype: At one of its ends the junction is not consistent with the germline gene, which may arise from a read error. The chain employs TRBV6-2 or TRBV6-3 and TRBJ2-7, with D possibly TRBD2 on 5 matching bases. This CDR3 has 17 amino acids. Looked up from germline, CDR1 is MNHEY and CDR2 is SVGEGT. CDR3 bases: TGTGCCAGCAGTCCTCGGTTAGCGCCAGAGAAAACTTACGAGCAGCACTTC. Its protein is CASSPRLAPEKTYEQHF.

As regards this clonotype: Possible read error: a much larger clone is one base away. The gene calls are TRBV28 and TRBJ1-1; no clear D gene. Germline CDR1 MDHEN, CDR2 SYDVKM. CDR3 size: 13 residues. Here the CDR3 DNA reads TGTGCCAACAGTTTGGGGAACAAATCTGAAGCTTTCTTT. Protein: CANSLGNKSEAFF.

In regard to this clonotype: An end of the junction differs from the germline gene, which may be a read error. V usage is TRBV4-1 and J usage is TRBJ2-1, with 7 nucleotides matching TRBD1. Germline assignment: CDR1 MGHRA and CDR2 YSYEKL. The CDR3 is 15 amino acids. The CDR3 spells CPSSQGDRTYDEQFF. Here the CDR3 DNA reads TGCCCCAGCAGCCAAGGGGACAGAACTTACGATGAGCAGTTCTTC.

This clonotype occurred once. Germline and junction disagree at one end, which may indicate a read error. This rearrangement joins TRBV6-1 to TRBJ2-2; D may be TRBD1 or TRBD2 (5 bases each). The V gene's germline CDR1 is MNHNS and CDR2 SASEGT. The CDR3 extends over 15 amino acids. CDR3 protein: CVSSEPLGRFEGLFF. CDR3 sequence (DNA): TGTGTCAGCAGTGAACCGCTGGGACGTTTCGAGGGGCTATTTTTT.

This clonotype was detected ten times or more. V usage is TRBV11-1 and J usage is TRBJ2-7, with TRBD1 matching over 10 bases. CDR1 SGHAT and CDR2 FQDESV come from the germline V gene (reference sequence). With 5 bases clipped from V and 2 bases from J, the junction kept 3 bases outside the gene matches. This CDR3 is built from 14 residues. CDR3 sequence reads: CASSRDRGTYEQYF. CDR3 DNA: TGTGCCAGCAGCCGGGACAGGGGAACCTACGAGCAGTACTTC.

This chain uses TRBV11-2 with TRBJ2-1; D is undetermined. This CDR3 is 13 amino acids long. V was cut by 6 bases and J by 9 bases, with 15 bases left in between. CDR1 and CDR2 from the germline V gene are SGHAT and FQNNGV. The CDR3 reads CASRLSVTSEQFF. The DNA of the CDR3 is TGTGCCAGCAGGTTATCAGTTACGAGTGAGCAGTTCTTC.

About this clonotype itself: Since no conserved phenylalanine or tryptophan closes the CDR3, a read error is the likely cause. No DNA is shown, since the ends of the CDR3 on it are uncertain; the CDR3 is the one TCRdb lists. V usage is TRBV29-1 and J usage is TRBJ2-1. Per the germline V gene, CDR1 is SQVTM and CDR2 is ANQGSEA. The CDR3 spans 12 amino acids, including both terminal residues. The CDR3 is CSALRDYNEQIL.

This clonotype was detected once. The junction departs from the called germline gene at one end, perhaps through a read error. The genes are TRBV5-5 and TRBJ1-5, with 8 bases that match TRBD1. The CDR3 consists of 15 residues. CDR1 and CDR2 from the germline V gene are SGHKS and YYEKEE (reference sequence). CDR3 DNA sequence: TGTGCCAGCTGCCAGGACAGGGAGATTCATCAGCCCCAACATTTT. Encoded protein: CASCQDREIHQPQHF.

This clonotype was seen ten or more times. The chain is built from TRBV19 and TRBJ2-5; the match to TRBD2 covers 8 bases. After removal of 2 bases from V and 5 bases from J, the junction contained 7 bases not matched to a gene. CDR1 is LNHDA, CDR2 SQIVND, per germline (reference sequence). The CDR3 spans 15 residues. Written as DNA, the CDR3 is TGTGCCAGTAGTATAAGGAGCGGGAGAGGTGAGACCCAGTACTTC. This gives the protein CASSIRSGRGETQYF.

This sequence joins TRBV29-1 and TRBJ2-3, with TRBD2 matching over 9 bases. The V segment lost 4 bases and the J segment 2 bases; nucleotides outside the gene matches: 7. The CDR3 is made up of 15 amino acids. Germline CDR1 reads SQVTM; CDR2 reads ANQGSEA. The CDR3 region has the DNA TGCAGCGTTGTCAGCGGGAGGTGGGCCACAGATACGCAGTATTTT. As protein: CSVVSGRWATDTQYF.